This T cell receptor (beta chain) comes out of a study of neoadjuvant nivolumab and ipilimumab in lung cancer. The study, taken as a whole, reports: Blood richness before therapy tracked richness in tumors resected after neoadjuvant therapy.

The table came from immunoSEQ multiplex PCR; TCRdb's copy has only in-frame clones and leaves some out. Of 7,500 to 10,000 clones listed, roughly three quarters are singletons. Notes on this clone: Antigen: not known.

The germline V and J ends were trimmed by 0 bases and 13 bases, with 16 bases remaining between them. There are 14 residues in the CDR3. CDR1 and CDR2 (germline): SGHAT, FQNNGV. This receptor was obtained from an adult with non-small cell lung cancer. This material consisted of adjacent normal lung tissue, taken after neoadjuvant nivolumab, alone or with ipilimumab, at or shortly before surgery. This rearrangement joins TRBV11-2 to TRBJ1-5; D gene unclear. As DNA, the CDR3 is TGTGCCAGCAGCTTAGATTCCGGGGTGGTTCCACAGCATTTT. Translation gives CASSLDSGVVPQHF.